Detailed here is one TCR beta chain. The length of the CDR3 is 14 residues. V was clipped by 6 bases and J by 9 bases, with 20 bases between them. Germline loops: CDR1 SNHLY, CDR2 FYNNEI. Sequencing used immunoSEQ multiplex PCR; TCRdb keeps in-frame clones, though not all of them. This table holds around 1.5 million clones, 98% found once. The data stem from a study of shared clonotypes between healthy human individuals. Input material: naive CD4+ T cells sorted from blood. Subset specified: CD45RA+ positively selected. The rearrangement uses TRBV2 and TRBJ1-1; possibly TRBD1 for D (6 bases). The clonotype was recovered from a young man in good health. The CDR3 loop is CASRSGTSETQAFF. As DNA, the CDR3 is TGTGCCAGCAGGTCTGGGACATCGGAGACTCAAGCTTTCTTT.